A selection of T cell receptor beta chains follows, all from one sample in a study of glioma-infiltrating T cells after dendritic cell vaccination. Clones were sequenced by immunoSEQ multiplex PCR, and TCRdb holds only the in-frame ones, with some missing. The sample includes 100,000 or so clones, about 90% of them seen just once. The sequencing here drew on blood, taken after dendritic cell vaccination. The receptors were gathered from a human donor with glioblastoma. The CDR3 runs from the conserved cysteine through the conserved F or W. A D gene is named only where the DNA matches it firmly. Clone size is not always given. Where it is, it says once, few, many or a class for expanded clones.

clone size: .; D gene: TRBD1; J gene: TRBJ1-2; V gene: TRBV30; CDR3 protein: CAWGRQGAFYGYTF; CDR3 DNA: TGTGCCTGGGGACGACAGGGGGCCTTCTATGGCTACACCTTC
clone size: .; D gene: .; J gene: TRBJ1-5; V gene: TRBV30; CDR3 protein: CASAGGLSNQPQHF; CDR3 DNA: TGTGCCTCCGCGGGGGGACTTAGCAATCAGCCCCAGCATTTT
clone size: few; D gene: .; J gene: TRBJ2-2; V gene: TRBV30; CDR3 protein: CAWSRSWTGELFF; CDR3 DNA: TGTGCCTGGAGCCGGAGTTGGACCGGGGAGCTGTTTTTT
clone size: .; D gene: .; J gene: TRBJ2-2; V gene: TRBV30; CDR3 protein: CAGGTPNTGELFF; CDR3 DNA: TGTGCCGGAGGGACTCCAAACACCGGGGAGCTGTTTTTT
clone size: .; D gene: TRBD2; J gene: TRBJ2-2; V gene: TRBV10-3; CDR3 protein: CAISPGLASGELFF; CDR3 DNA: TGTGCCATCAGTCCGGGACTAGCGTCCGGGGAGCTGTTTTTT
clone size: .; D gene: .; J gene: TRBJ2-5; V gene: TRBV11-2; CDR3 protein: CASSATKGVGETQYF; CDR3 DNA: TGTGCCAGCAGCGCAACTAAGGGGGTCGGTGAGACCCAGTACTTC
clone size: .; D gene: .; J gene: TRBJ1-6; V gene: TRBV7-2; CDR3 protein: CASSSVSVNSPLHF; CDR3 DNA: TGTGCCAGCAGCTCCGTCTCCGTAAATTCACCCCTCCACTTT
clone size: .; D gene: TRBD1; J gene: TRBJ2-2; V gene: TRBV2; CDR3 protein: CASRLTGITGELFF; CDR3 DNA: TGTGCCAGCAGGCTGACAGGGATCACCGGGGAGCTGTTTTTT
clone size: .; D gene: .; J gene: TRBJ2-7; V gene: TRBV10-3; CDR3 protein: CAISGRGSDEQYF; CDR3 DNA: TGTGCCATCAGTGGCAGGGGATCTGACGAGCAGTACTTC
clone size: once; D gene: TRBD1; J gene: TRBJ1-5; V gene: TRBV4-1; CDR3 protein: CASSQARTGAGQPQHF; CDR3 DNA: TGCGCCAGCAGCCAAGCACGGACAGGGGCAGGTCAGCCCCAGCATTTT
clone size: .; D gene: TRBD1; J gene: TRBJ2-1; V gene: TRBV20-1; CDR3 protein: CSTGVVHEQFF; CDR3 DNA: TGCAGTACAGGGGTGGTCCATGAGCAGTTCTTC
clone size: .; D gene: .; J gene: TRBJ1-4; V gene: TRBV27; CDR3 protein: CASRRATGEKLFF; CDR3 DNA: TGTGCCAGCAGGAGGGCAACGGGGGAAAAACTGTTTTTT
clone size: few; D gene: TRBD2; J gene: TRBJ2-1; V gene: TRBV9; CDR3 protein: CASSDGTTYNEQFF; CDR3 DNA: TGTGCCAGCAGCGACGGGACTACCTACAATGAGCAGTTCTTC
clone size: .; D gene: .; J gene: TRBJ2-1; V gene: TRBV10-3; CDR3 protein: CAISESELDEQFF; CDR3 DNA: TGTGCCATCAGTGAGTCGGAGCTCGATGAGCAGTTCTTC
clone size: few; D gene: TRBD1; J gene: TRBJ2-5; V gene: TRBV7-3; CDR3 protein: CASSSTGGGQETQYF; CDR3 DNA: TGTGCCAGCAGCTCAACAGGGGGCGGCCAAGAGACCCAGTACTTC
clone size: .; D gene: .; J gene: TRBJ1-1; V gene: TRBV5-1; CDR3 protein: CASSPGRGTGGLNTEAFF; CDR3 DNA: TGCGCCAGCAGCCCAGGAAGGGGGACGGGGGGCCTGAACACTGAAGCTTTCTTT
clone size: .; D gene: .; J gene: TRBJ2-1; V gene: TRBV5-1; CDR3 protein: CASSLPDSLYNEQFF; CDR3 DNA: TGCGCCAGCAGCTTGCCCGACAGCCTCTACAATGAGCAGTTCTTC
clone size: .; D gene: .; J gene: TRBJ2-7; V gene: TRBV5-5; CDR3 protein: CASSFSGSSYEQYF; CDR3 DNA: TGTGCCAGCAGCTTCTCCGGGAGCTCCTACGAGCAGTACTTC
clone size: .; D gene: TRBD2; J gene: TRBJ2-7; V gene: TRBV11-3; CDR3 protein: CASSLVGLAGDEQYF; CDR3 DNA: TGTGCCAGCAGCTTAGTAGGACTAGCGGGAGACGAGCAGTACTTC
clone size: .; D gene: TRBD2; J gene: TRBJ2-1; V gene: TRBV9; CDR3 protein: CASSSRGTSGGNEQFF; CDR3 DNA: TGTGCCAGCAGCTCACGGGGGACTAGCGGGGGTAATGAGCAGTTCTTC
clone size: once; D gene: .; J gene: TRBJ1-3; V gene: TRBV2; CDR3 protein: CASSETGNTIYF; CDR3 DNA: TGTGCCAGCAGTGAGACAGGAAACACCATATATTTT
clone size: .; D gene: TRBD1; J gene: TRBJ2-1; V gene: TRBV11-2; CDR3 protein: CASSLGQGAYNEQFF; CDR3 DNA: TGTGCCAGCAGCTTGGGACAGGGGGCCTACAATGAGCAGTTCTTC
clone size: .; D gene: TRBD2; J gene: TRBJ2-1; V gene: TRBV23-1; CDR3 protein: CASSQTGTSCWNEQFF; CDR3 DNA: TGCGCCAGCAGTCAGACCGGGACTAGCTGTTGGAATGAGCAGTTCTTC
clone size: .; D gene: TRBD1; J gene: TRBJ1-1; V gene: TRBV7-8; CDR3 protein: CASSLDRGPTFF; CDR3 DNA: TGTGCCAGCAGCTTAGACAGGGGGCCGACTTTCTTT
clone size: once; D gene: TRBD1; J gene: TRBJ1-4; V gene: TRBV4-1; CDR3 protein: CASSSGGWEKLFF; CDR3 DNA: TGCGCCAGCAGCTCAGGGGGTTGGGAAAAACTGTTTTTT
clone size: .; D gene: .; J gene: TRBJ2-1; V gene: TRBV27; CDR3 protein: CASSSPYPREQFF; CDR3 DNA: TGTGCCAGCAGTTCCCCGTACCCGCGGGAGCAGTTCTTC
clone size: .; D gene: TRBD1; J gene: TRBJ1-2; V gene: TRBV6-1; CDR3 protein: CASSGSGTGVGYTF; CDR3 DNA: TGTGCCAGCAGTGGCTCCGGGACAGGGGTTGGCTACACCTTC
clone size: .; D gene: .; J gene: TRBJ1-2; V gene: TRBV5-1; CDR3 protein: CASSLARINYGYTF; CDR3 DNA: TGCGCCAGCAGCTTGGCTAGAATTAACTATGGCTACACCTTC
clone size: .; D gene: .; J gene: TRBJ1-1; V gene: TRBV27; CDR3 protein: CASSSLQGITEAFF; CDR3 DNA: TGTGCCAGCAGTAGTCTTCAGGGTATCACTGAAGCTTTCTTT
clone size: .; D gene: .; J gene: TRBJ2-3; V gene: TRBV13; CDR3 protein: CASSSLATTDTQYF; CDR3 DNA: TGTGCCAGCAGCTCCCTAGCCACCACAGATACGCAGTATTTT
clone size: .; D gene: TRBD2; J gene: TRBJ2-1; V gene: TRBV19; CDR3 protein: CASSIAGGPYNEQFF; CDR3 DNA: TGTGCCAGTAGTATAGCGGGAGGGCCCTACAATGAGCAGTTCTTC
clone size: .; D gene: TRBD1; J gene: TRBJ1-1; V gene: TRBV18; CDR3 protein: CASSLGQGVYTEAFF; CDR3 DNA: TGTGCCAGCTCACTTGGACAGGGGGTATATACTGAAGCTTTCTTT
clone size: .; D gene: TRBD1; J gene: TRBJ2-6; V gene: TRBV9; CDR3 protein: CASTRQGWLGSGANVLTF; CDR3 DNA: TGTGCCAGCACCAGACAGGGGTGGCTTGGGTCTGGGGCCAACGTCCTGACTTTC
clone size: .; D gene: .; J gene: TRBJ2-5; V gene: TRBV29-1; CDR3 protein: CSVEEGAGGETQYF; CDR3 DNA: TGCAGCGTTGAAGAGGGGGCAGGAGGAGAGACCCAGTACTTC
clone size: .; D gene: .; J gene: TRBJ1-3; V gene: TRBV5-1; CDR3 protein: CASSSRQGNTIYF; CDR3 DNA: TGCGCCAGCAGCTCGAGACAGGGAAACACCATATATTTT
clone size: .; D gene: TRBD1; J gene: TRBJ1-5; V gene: TRBV7-3; CDR3 protein: CASSQDRDSNQPQHF; CDR3 DNA: TGCGCCAGCAGCCAAGACAGGGATAGCAATCAGCCCCAGCATTTT
clone size: .; D gene: TRBD2; J gene: TRBJ2-5; V gene: TRBV10-3; CDR3 protein: CAISPPGSSGAGETQYF; CDR3 DNA: TGTGCCATCAGTCCCCCCGGCTCTAGCGGGGCGGGAGAGACCCAGTACTTC
clone size: .; D gene: .; J gene: TRBJ1-5; V gene: TRBV2; CDR3 protein: CASTKNTLSGNQPQHF; CDR3 DNA: TGTGCCAGCACCAAAAATACCCTTAGCGGCAATCAGCCCCAGCATTTT
clone size: .; D gene: .; J gene: TRBJ2-7; V gene: TRBV19; CDR3 protein: CASSPQEGGLEQYF; CDR3 DNA: TGTGCCAGTAGTCCTCAGGAGGGAGGCCTCGAGCAGTACTTC
clone size: .; D gene: TRBD1; J gene: TRBJ1-1; V gene: TRBV6-5; CDR3 protein: CASRNPGQSNTEAFF; CDR3 DNA: TGTGCCAGCAGGAATCCGGGACAGTCGAACACTGAAGCTTTCTTT
clone size: .; D gene: TRBD2; J gene: TRBJ2-1; V gene: TRBV27; CDR3 protein: CASSSLTILAGEYNEQFF; CDR3 DNA: TGTGCCAGCAGTTCGCTAACGATACTAGCGGGTGAATACAATGAGCAGTTCTTC
clone size: .; D gene: .; J gene: TRBJ2-1; V gene: TRBV4-1; CDR3 protein: CASSAQGIKPNNEQFF; CDR3 DNA: TGCGCCAGCAGCGCGCAGGGAATAAAACCTAACAATGAGCAGTTCTTC
clone size: .; D gene: .; J gene: TRBJ2-2; V gene: TRBV5-1; CDR3 protein: CASSLEGAGELFF; CDR3 DNA: TGCGCCAGCAGCTTAGAAGGGGCCGGGGAGCTGTTTTTT
clone size: once; D gene: .; J gene: TRBJ2-1; V gene: TRBV11-3; CDR3 protein: CASSLTDLYNEQFF; CDR3 DNA: TGTGCCAGCAGCCTGACAGACTTGTACAATGAGCAGTTCTTC
clone size: .; D gene: TRBD2; J gene: TRBJ2-3; V gene: TRBV7-9; CDR3 protein: CASQRGGRVDTQYF; CDR3 DNA: TGTGCCAGCCAGCGGGGGGGCCGAGTAGATACGCAGTATTTT
clone size: .; D gene: .; J gene: TRBJ2-7; V gene: TRBV21-1; CDR3 protein: CASRVSFEVGELNVLDRTAYEQYF; CDR3 DNA: TGTGCCAGTAGGGTCTCGTTTGAGGTTGGTGAGCTAAACGTGTTGGACAGGACGGCCTACGAGCAGTACTTC
clone size: once; D gene: TRBD1; J gene: TRBJ2-2; V gene: TRBV5-1; CDR3 protein: CASSPRDRVTGELFF; CDR3 DNA: TGCGCCAGCAGCCCCCGGGACAGGGTCACCGGGGAGCTGTTTTTT
clone size: .; D gene: TRBD2; J gene: TRBJ2-1; V gene: TRBV2; CDR3 protein: CASRPPGGYNEQFF; CDR3 DNA: TGTGCCAGCCGGCCCCCGGGGGGGTACAATGAGCAGTTCTTC
clone size: .; D gene: .; J gene: TRBJ1-6; V gene: TRBV30; CDR3 protein: CAWSPLTGLGSPLHF; CDR3 DNA: TGTGCCTGGAGTCCTCTAACAGGGCTAGGGTCACCCCTCCACTTT